This TCR beta chain originates from a study of T cells in pancreatic ductal adenocarcinoma. Study observations and caveats: The resected pancreatic cancer cohort was biased toward the minority with early-stage disease. Compared with tumor, blood showed more total productive templates and roughly 8-fold more clonotypes.

Selected pancreatic ductal adenocarcinoma patients had undergone surgery without neoadjuvant therapy. Concerning this clone: Antigen: not known.

The assay was immunoSEQ multiplex PCR, and TCRdb's table has in-frame clones only and misses some. The sample has about 98,000 clones, about 95% seen once. The CDR3 length is 14 residues. Germline V gene data show CDR1 as SNHLY and CDR2 as FYNNEI. With 8 bases clipped from V and 5 bases from J, the junction kept 3 bases outside the gene matches. This chain uses TRBV2 with TRBJ2-2; 12 nucleotides agree with TRBD2. The receptor was derived from a human donor with pancreatic ductal adenocarcinoma. Specimen: PBMCs. The DNA of the CDR3 is TGTGCCAGCGGGACTAGCGGGCTGACCGGGGAGCTGTTTTTT. Amino acid sequence: CASGTSGLTGELFF.